The 16 T cell receptor beta chains listed next were all sequenced from one sample in a study of siplizumab effects on memory and regulatory T cells. Only in-frame clones appear in the TCRdb table, and some are missing; sequencing was by immunoSEQ multiplex PCR. The data contain approximately 100,000 clones, roughly 94% of them singletons. Sequencing was carried out using non-Treg CD4+ T cells sorted from blood. These receptors all stem from a human donor in good health.

This rearrangement joins TRBV5-1 to TRBJ2-7; TRBD1 or TRBD2 may be the D gene (6 bases each). The CDR3 spans 14 residues. In germline, CDR1 is SGHRS, CDR2 YFSETQ. Trimming took off 5 bases at V and 4 bases at J, with 16 bases between the two ends. CDR3 DNA: TGCGCCAGCAGACCCGGGGGCACGAAATACGAGCAGTACTTC. Its protein is CASRPGGTKYEQYF.

The chain couples TRBV7-2 to TRBJ2-1; D remains unclear. CDR3 length: 13 residues. Germline CDR1 is SGHTA and CDR2 is FQGNSA. Trimming stripped 2 bases from V and 8 bases from J, with 10 bases between. The CDR3 DNA reads as TGTGCCAGCAGCTTATCCAGAGTGGATGAGCAGTTCTTC. This sequence encodes CASSLSRVDEQFF.

This chain uses TRBV5-4 with TRBJ2-1; no reliable D call. The CDR3 runs 13 residues. The germline CDR1 and CDR2 sequences are SGHNT and YYREEE (reference sequence). V lost 0 bases and J 8 bases, leaving 9 bases between the germline ends. The CDR3 nucleotides read TGTGCCAGCAGCTTGGTGTCGATAGATGAGCAGTTCTTC. It specifies CASSLVSIDEQFF.

This clone was found once. CDR3 sequence: CSGGDRGEQYF. DNA for the CDR3: TGCAGCGGGGGTGACAGGGGCGAGCAGTACTTC. This chain connects TRBV29-1 to TRBJ2-7, with 8 bases matching TRBD1. There are 11 residues in the CDR3. Germline loops: CDR1 SQVTM, CDR2 ANQGSEA. The V and J ends lost 7 bases and 6 bases, in that order; junction bases with no gene match: 5.

This clone has a handful of counts. This sequence joins TRBV10-3 and TRBJ2-2; TRBD1 aligns across 8 bases. The CDR3 totals 16 residues. V gave up 9 bases and J gave up 4 bases; unmatched junction bases: 13. CDR1 is ENHRY and CDR2 is SYGVKD in the germline V gene. CDR3 in amino acids: CAIHSGGAVSTGELFF. Written as DNA, the CDR3 is TGTGCCATTCACTCAGGGGGCGCGGTTTCCACCGGGGAGCTGTTTTTT.

This chain joins TRBV19 and TRBJ1-3; no firm D call. The CDR3 runs to 14 residues. Trimming left V 7 bases short and J 0 bases short, with 10 bases between. Per the germline V gene, CDR1 is LNHDA and CDR2 is SQIVND (reference sequence). CDR3 region: CASNYEDSGNTIYF. The CDR3 DNA reads as TGTGCCAGTAACTACGAGGACTCTGGAAACACCATATATTTT.

The chain joins TRBV10-3 to TRBJ2-1; TRBD2 agrees at 8 bases. CDR3 length: 14 amino acids. V lost 6 bases and J lost 0; bases outside the gene matches: 1. Per the germline V gene, CDR1 is ENHRY and CDR2 is SYGVKD. The CDR3 loop is CAISGTSSYNEQFF. CDR3 nucleotides: TGTGCCATCAGCGGGACTAGCTCCTACAATGAGCAGTTCTTC.

CDR3 coding DNA: TGTGCCAGCAGTTCTAGCGGGAGGAGTAATGAGCAGTTCTTC. This gives the protein CASSSSGRSNEQFF. The rearrangement links TRBV6-4 to TRBJ2-1; 11 bases align to TRBD2. The CDR3 is 14 amino acids. V lost 5 bases to trimming and J lost 7 bases; unmatched junction nucleotides: 4. The germline gives CDR1 MRHNA, CDR2 SNTAGT.

The J gene is TRBJ2-2, the V gene TRBV5-1; D remains unclear. Germline V gene lookup returns CDR1 SGHRS and CDR2 YFSETQ. The CDR3 consists of 13 residues. Trimming took 5 bases from V and 5 from J, leaving 10 bases between them. In nucleotides, the CDR3 is TGCGCCAGCAGGATCCCAGTTACCGGGGAGCTGTTTTTT. Encoded protein: CASRIPVTGELFF. The variable domain in full, with the rest retrieved from reference TRBV5-1 and TRBJ2-2, is KAGVTQTPRYLIKTRGQQVTLSCSPISGHRSVSWYQQTPGQGLQFLFEYFSETQRNKGNFPGRFSGRQFSNSRSEMNVSTLELGDSALYLCASRIPVTGELFFGEGSRLTVL.

This clone appeared once. The genes are TRBV23-1 and TRBJ1-5, with D unclear. TRBV23-1 is marked as an open reading frame, function uncertain. This CDR3 is built from 16 residues. The ends were cut back, 0 bases at V and 1 base at J, with 10 bases in the middle. In nucleotides, the CDR3 is TGCGCCAGCAGTCAATCACCGGGAGTAAGCAATCAGCCCCAGCATTTT. Its protein product is CASSQSPGVSNQPQHF.

J is TRBJ2-7 and V is TRBV19, with D unclear. The CDR3 extends over 15 amino acids. Germline CDR1 is LNHDA and CDR2 is SQIVND (reference sequence). Deletions cut 0 bases from V and 4 bases from J, with 13 bases between. The CDR3 DNA reads as TGTGCCAGTAGTATAGATAGTACTACCTTTTACGAGCAGTACTTC. This translates into CASSIDSTTFYEQYF.

This chain uses TRBV4-1 with TRBJ2-3; D tentatively fits TRBD1 or TRBD2 (6 bases each). This CDR3 has 16 residues. CDR1 is MGHRA and CDR2 is YSYEKL in the germline V gene. The V and J ends lost 4 bases and 5 bases respectively, with 19 bases between them. The CDR3 coding sequence is TGCGCCAGCAGCCCACTTGGGTACGGGGGCAAAGATACGCAGTATTTT. This gives the protein CASSPLGYGGKDTQYF.

The chain is built from TRBV7-2 and TRBJ1-2, with D hard to call. The V end lost 3 bases, the J end lost 0 bases, and 5 bases lay between the germline ends. CDR1 is SGHTA, CDR2 FQGNSA, per germline. The CDR3 covers 13 residues. The CDR3 coding sequence is TGTGCCAGCAGCTTTACGGCTAACTATGGCTACACCTTC. Translated: CASSFTANYGYTF.

The CDR3 nucleotides read TGTGCCAGCAGTCCACCTATTTCGGTCACTGAAGCTTTCTTT. It codes for CASSPPISVTEAFF. The chain joins TRBV28 to TRBJ1-1; unclear D gene. The CDR3 has 14 amino acids. CDR1 MDHEN and CDR2 SYDVKM come from the germline V gene. The V and J ends lost 5 bases and 4 bases respectively, with 14 bases between them.

The gene calls are TRBV20-1 and TRBJ2-5, with D hard to call. The germline V gene encodes CDR1 DFQATT and CDR2 SNEGSKA (reference sequence). This CDR3 has 10 residues. Between the trimmed V and J ends, which lost 3 bases and 5 bases, there was a span of 4 bases. CDR3 protein: CSASSETQYF. DNA of the CDR3: TGCAGTGCTAGCTCTGAGACCCAGTACTTC.

The V and J genes are TRBV6-4 and TRBJ2-3; 9 bases agree with TRBD2. V lost 7 bases to trimming and J lost 2 bases; unmatched junction nucleotides: 7. Germline CDR1 reads MRHNA; CDR2 reads SNTAGT. This CDR3 comprises 15 residues. In nucleotides, the CDR3 is TGTGCCAGCAAACCGGGACTAGCTGACACAGATACGCAGTATTTT. Protein: CASKPGLADTDTQYF.